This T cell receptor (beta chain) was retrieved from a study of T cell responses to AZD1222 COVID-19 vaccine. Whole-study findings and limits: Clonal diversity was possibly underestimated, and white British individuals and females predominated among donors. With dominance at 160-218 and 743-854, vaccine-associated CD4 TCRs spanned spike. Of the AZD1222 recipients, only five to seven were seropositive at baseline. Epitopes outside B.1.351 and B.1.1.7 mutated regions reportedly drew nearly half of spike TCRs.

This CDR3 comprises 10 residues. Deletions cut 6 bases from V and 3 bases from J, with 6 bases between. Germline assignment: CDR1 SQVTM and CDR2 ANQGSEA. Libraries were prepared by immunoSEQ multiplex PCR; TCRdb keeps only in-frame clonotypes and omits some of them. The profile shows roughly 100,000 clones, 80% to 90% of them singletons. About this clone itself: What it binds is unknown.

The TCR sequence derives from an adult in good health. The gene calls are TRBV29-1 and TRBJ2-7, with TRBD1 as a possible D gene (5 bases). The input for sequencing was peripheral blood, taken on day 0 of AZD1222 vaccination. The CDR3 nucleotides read TGCAGCGTACAGGACTACGAGCAGTACTTC. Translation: CSVQDYEQYF.